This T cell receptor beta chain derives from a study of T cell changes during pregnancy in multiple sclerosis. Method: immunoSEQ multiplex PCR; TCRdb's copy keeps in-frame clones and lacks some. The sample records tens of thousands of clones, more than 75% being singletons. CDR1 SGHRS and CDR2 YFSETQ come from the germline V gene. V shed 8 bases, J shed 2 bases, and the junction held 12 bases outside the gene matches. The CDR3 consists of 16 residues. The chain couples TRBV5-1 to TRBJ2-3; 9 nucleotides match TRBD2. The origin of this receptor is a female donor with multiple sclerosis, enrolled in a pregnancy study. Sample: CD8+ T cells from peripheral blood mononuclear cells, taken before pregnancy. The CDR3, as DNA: TGCGCCAGTAGGGGTAGCGGGAGTTGGGACACAGATACGCAGTATTTT. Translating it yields CASRGSGSWDTDTQYF.